The 13 T cell receptor beta chains presented below share a single source sample, sequenced in a study of spatial heterogeneity in lung cancer. Time point of the sample: sample taken at primary tumor resection. These TCRs are of unknown antigen specificity. General study points: Mutation counts in tumors were tracked by counts of expanded intratumoral alpha and beta TCRs.

TCRdb re-called the 5' RACE reads through MiXCR, storing one row per CDR3 protein. The repertoire holds roughly 8,000 distinct CDR3 sequences, with 7.5% to 10% as singletons. The sequencing here drew on lung tumor tissue, taken at surgery. These receptors were collected from a male donor with early-stage non-small cell lung cancer.

The chain combines TRBV5-1 with TRBJ2-7, with 8 bases aligning to TRBD1. CDR3 length equals 16 residues. Per the germline V gene, CDR1 is SGHRS and CDR2 is YFSETQ. Trimming removed 1 base from V and 2 bases from J; junction bases left unmatched: 8. The CDR3 here is CASSLTDRGTAYEQYF. CDR3 coding DNA: TGCGCCAGCAGCTTGACTGACAGGGGAACTGCCTACGAGCAGTACTTC.

The chain carries TRBV12-3 or TRBV12-4 and TRBJ1-1; no definite D call. V was pared by 3 bases and J by 1 base, with 18 bases between. The CDR3 length is 17 residues. The CDR3 nucleotides are TGTGCCAGCAGTTTTCAAACTCTTCGGACGAAGAACACTGAAGCTTTCTTT. Translation gives CASSFQTLRTKNTEAFF.

This clonotype is large (0.1 to 1%) within its sample. The chain employs TRBV4-2 and TRBJ1-4, with 10 bases fitting TRBD1. CDR3 size: 14 residues. Trimming at V came to 4 bases and at J to 7 bases, leaving 3 bases not matched to a gene. Germline V gene sequence: CDR1 LGHNA, CDR2 YNFKEQ. CDR3 sequence reads: CASSLRDRGEKLFF. The CDR3 region has the DNA TGTGCCAGCAGCCTCCGGGACAGGGGTGAAAAACTGTTTTTT.

Relative to its sample, this clonotype is medium-sized. This rearrangement joins TRBV5-1 to TRBJ1-2, with D maybe TRBD1 (6 bases). Germline values: CDR1 SGHRS, CDR2 YFSETQ. Trimming removed 4 bases from V and 5 bases from J, with 15 bases in between. This CDR3 has 14 amino acids. This CDR3 reads CASSSLQGEYGYTF. Here the CDR3 DNA reads TGCGCCAGCAGCAGCTTACAGGGAGAGTATGGCTACACCTTC.

This clonotype counts as medium-sized. The V gene is TRBV6-1, the J gene TRBJ2-2; TRBD1 matches at 7 bases. CDR3 length equals 15 residues. J was trimmed by 3 bases and V by 6 bases; bases with no gene match: 7. Germline V gene data show CDR1 as MNHNS and CDR2 as SASEGT. The CDR3 spells CASRLAQGDTGELFF. DNA for the CDR3: TGTGCCAGCAGACTTGCCCAGGGGGACACCGGGGAGCTGTTTTTT.

This clonotype rates as medium-sized. This chain joins TRBV29-1 and TRBJ1-1; D remains unclear. Trimming left V 7 bases short and J 4 bases short, with 13 bases between. The CDR3 spans 12 residues. Germline lookup yields CDR1 SQVTM and CDR2 ANQGSEA. The CDR3: CSAGVPGTEAFF. For the CDR3, the DNA is TGCAGCGCTGGAGTTCCGGGCACTGAAGCTTTCTTT.

This clonotype was seen many times. The chain links TRBV7-4 to TRBJ2-1; no reliable D call. In germline, CDR1 is SGHVT, CDR2 SQSDAQ. Trimming shortened V by 3 bases and J by 3 bases, and 9 bases separated the two germline ends. The CDR3 sequence is 14 residues long. CDR3 residues: CASSFGAYYNEQFF. For the CDR3, the DNA is TGTGCCAGCAGCTTTGGCGCCTACTACAATGAGCAGTTCTTC.

This clonotype came up many times. This rearrangement joins TRBV5-1 to TRBJ2-3; D is possibly TRBD2 (6 bases). The CDR3 consists of 15 residues. The germline gives CDR1 SGHRS, CDR2 YFSETQ. The V gene lost 5 bases and the J gene lost 2 bases, with 15 bases spanning the gap. CDR3 amino acids: CASSSGLVPTDTQYF. The CDR3, as DNA: TGCGCCAGCAGTTCGGGACTGGTCCCCACAGATACGCAGTATTTT.

By sample share, this clonotype is medium-sized. The J gene is TRBJ1-2, the V gene TRBV28; 8 bases are a match to TRBD1. CDR3 size: 16 residues. The ends lost 5 bases at V and 4 bases at J; junction bases unmatched: 12. CDR1 is MDHEN, CDR2 SYDVKM, per germline. CDR3 residues: CASSGTRADRVYGYTF. DNA for the CDR3: TGTGCCAGCAGTGGGACGAGGGCGGACAGGGTCTATGGCTACACCTTC.

This clonotype is judged medium-sized. The CDR3 nucleotides read TGCAGTGCCCGTAGTGAGAGCTCCTACAATGAGCAGTTCTTC. This gives the protein CSARSESSYNEQFF. The rearrangement joins TRBV20-1 to TRBJ2-1; D is unresolved. Per the germline V gene, CDR1 is DFQATT and CDR2 is SNEGSKA (reference sequence). V dropped 6 bases and J dropped 0 bases, with 12 bases sitting between them. This CDR3 comprises 14 residues.

This clonotype was observed at least ten times. This chain joins TRBV20-1 and TRBJ1-5; the D is unclear. With 3 bases removed from V and 5 bases from J, the gap between germline ends came to 8 bases. This CDR3 region has 12 residues. CDR1 is DFQATT, CDR2 SNEGSKA, per germline (reference sequence). The DNA of the CDR3 is TGCAGTGCTAGGATCAGCGATCAGCCCCAGCATTTT. Its protein product is CSARISDQPQHF.

This clonotype was observed at least ten times. The V gene is TRBV12-3 or TRBV12-4, the J gene TRBJ2-1; 9 bases are shared with TRBD2. J was trimmed by 0 bases and V by 2 bases; bases with no gene match: 2. The CDR3 is 16 amino acids. The CDR3 is CASSLKAGGSYNEQFF. In DNA, the CDR3 is TGTGCCAGCAGTTTAAAAGCGGGGGGCTCCTACAATGAGCAGTTCTTC.

This clonotype was recorded many times. The chain links TRBV20-1 to TRBJ1-1; D is undetermined. Trimming left V 6 bases short and J 1 base short, with 12 bases between. Germline V gene data show CDR1 as DFQATT and CDR2 as SNEGSKA (reference sequence). The CDR3 length is 13 residues. DNA for the CDR3: TGCAGTGCCCGACACCCCGGGAACACTGAAGCTTTCTTT. Its protein product is CSARHPGNTEAFF.